This TCR beta chain originates from a study of T cell repertoires in aging, cancer and after chemotherapy. At the level of the study: Six age groups, ranging from 30 or younger to 70 or older, included the donors. Paired samples before and after chemotherapy came from chronic lymphocytic leukemia patients on fludarabine- or bendamustine-based regimens. Points from the study as a whole: Age-matched healthy donors had significantly more diverse, less clonal blood TCR repertoires than untreated cancer patients. In healthy donors, age-related TCR diversity loss mainly reflected lost richness.

The template was genomic DNA from peripheral blood, not RNA. A mixed TRB-A/B primer pool amplified rearranged TRB by multiplex touch-down PCR. TCRdb redid the calling of the multiplex PCR reads with MiXCR, one entry per CDR3 protein. Here the sample spans 2,800 or so distinct CDR3 sequences, approximately 38% being singletons. This clonotype was counted a few times. Its specificity is unknown. The sequencing sample was made of blood. The TCR originated in a human donor with a blood cancer.

The chain's CDR3 is CASSPVMGASYNEQFF. DNA of the CDR3: TGTGCCAGCAGCCCGGTTATGGGGGCCTCCTACAATGAGCAGTTCTTC. The rearrangement links TRBV11-1 to TRBJ2-1, with D tentatively TRBD1 (6 bases). The V end was cut by 5 bases, the J end by 0 bases, with 14 bases between. The CDR3 spans 16 residues. Germline values: CDR1 SGHAT, CDR2 FQDESV (reference sequence).